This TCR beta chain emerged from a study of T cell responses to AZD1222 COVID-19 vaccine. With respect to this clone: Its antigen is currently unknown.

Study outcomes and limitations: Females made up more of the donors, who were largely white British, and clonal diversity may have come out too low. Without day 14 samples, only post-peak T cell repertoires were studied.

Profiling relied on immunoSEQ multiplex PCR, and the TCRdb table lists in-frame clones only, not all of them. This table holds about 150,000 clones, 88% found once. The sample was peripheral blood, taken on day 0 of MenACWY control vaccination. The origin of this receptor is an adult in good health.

The CDR3, as DNA: TGTGCCAGCAGAACCCGTAGCGGGAGCTCCTACAATGAGCAGTTCTTC. Encoded protein: CASRTRSGSSYNEQFF. This sequence joins TRBV27 and TRBJ2-1, with 9 bases that match TRBD2. The J segment lost 0 bases and the V segment lost 6 bases, leaving 6 bases of the junction unmatched. CDR3 length: 16 amino acids. Germline V gives CDR1 MNHEY, CDR2 SMNVEV (reference sequence).